This T cell receptor (beta chain) was captured by sequencing in a study of blood T cell repertoires in COVID-19. Study background: Acute and convalescent COVID-19 specimens originated in the United States, Italy and Spain. Sources were T cells, B-cell-depleted T cells, or PBMCs; the material itself was cDNA or gDNA.

V lost 6 bases and J lost 0, with 16 bases in between. Per germline, CDR1 SGHAT and CDR2 FQNNGV. The CDR3 has 16 residues. In the original processing: Cell counts per sample came from amplifying reference gene primers. The table came from immunoSEQ multiplex PCR; TCRdb's copy has only in-frame clones and leaves some out. The V and J calls and the clone size are those of that table, but D and trimming were determined from the DNA. The data show approximately 72,000 clones, roughly 85% seen once. The sample taken for sequencing was peripheral blood. This receptor was obtained from a woman aged 80 or over with active or convalescent COVID-19. The V and J genes are TRBV11-2 and TRBJ2-3, with D perhaps matching TRBD1 (5 bases). The CDR3, as DNA: TGTGCCAGCAGTCTCGGTGACAGAGCTAGCACAGATACGCAGTATTTT. This gives the protein CASSLGDRASTDTQYF.